A single sample is the source of the 21 T cell receptor beta chains below, sequenced in a study of blood T cell repertoires in COVID-19. Generated by immunoSEQ multiplex PCR, the TCRdb table keeps only in-frame clones and is missing some. Here the sample spans more than 140,000 clones, 88% being singletons. Input material: peripheral blood. Receptors were obtained from a woman aged 60-75 years with acute or convalescent COVID-19.

The rearrangement uses TRBV19 and TRBJ1-2; D gene unclear. Germline V gene data show CDR1 as LNHDA and CDR2 as SQIVND (reference sequence). This CDR3 is 14 amino acids long. Trimming took 3 bases from V and 5 from J, leaving 13 bases between them. The CDR3 DNA reads as TGTGCCAGTAGTATTGAGTTCGACTTTTATGGCTACACCTTC. Its translation: CASSIEFDFYGYTF.

V usage is TRBV18 and J usage is TRBJ1-6; a possible D gene is TRBD1 (5 bases). The germline V gene encodes CDR1 KGHSH and CDR2 LQKENI. The CDR3 spans 14 residues. V was shortened by 3 bases and J by 5 bases, with 8 bases between the two germline ends. CDR3 sequence reads: CASSPTDDNSPLHF. The CDR3, as DNA: TGTGCCAGCTCACCGACAGATGATAATTCACCCCTCCACTTT. Looking up the rest from reference TRBV18 and TRBJ1-6 gives the full variable domain: NAGVMQNPRHLVRRRGQEARLRCSPMKGHSHVYWYRQLPEEGLKFMVYLQKENIIDESGMPKERFSAEFPKEGPSILRIQQVVRGDSAAYFCASSPTDDNSPLHFGNGTRLTVT.

V usage is TRBV19 and J usage is TRBJ1-2; D not resolved. This CDR3 spans 13 amino acids. The ends were cut back, 3 bases at V and 7 bases at J, with 12 bases in the middle. CDR1 and CDR2 (germline): LNHDA, SQIVND (reference sequence). CDR3 sequence reads: CASSIREAIGYTF. CDR3 nucleotides: TGTGCCAGTAGTATCCGGGAGGCGATTGGCTACACCTTC.

This chain links TRBV6-5 with TRBJ2-7, with 9 bases that match TRBD1. This CDR3 comprises 15 residues. The junction had 3 bases not matched to a gene; V was cut back by 0 bases and J by 3 bases. Germline CDR1 reads MNHEY; CDR2 reads SVGAGI. CDR3 DNA: TGTGCCAGCAGTTACTCAGGGACAGGGCTCTACGAGCAGTACTTC. Its protein is CASSYSGTGLYEQYF.

The rearrangement joins TRBV6-5 to TRBJ1-1; tentative D call: TRBD1 (5 bases). This CDR3 has 14 amino acids. Germline V gives CDR1 MNHEY, CDR2 SVGAGI. V was pared by 2 bases and J by 4 bases, with 11 bases between. CDR3 DNA sequence: TGTGCCAGCAGTTACAGGGGTGGGGCCACTGAAGCTTTCTTT. This encodes CASSYRGGATEAFF.

The chain's CDR3 is CASSLDGDGYTF. CDR3 sequence (DNA): TGTGCCAGCAGCTTGGACGGGGATGGCTACACCTTC. The chain employs TRBV5-4 and TRBJ1-2; no clear D. The CDR3 contains 12 residues. The germline CDR1 and CDR2 sequences are SGHNT and YYREEE (reference sequence). Trimming shortened V by 0 bases and J by 6 bases, and 6 bases separated the two germline ends.

The chain joins TRBV7-8 to TRBJ2-3; 12 bases line up with TRBD2. This CDR3 is built from 16 residues. The germline V gene has CDR1 SGHVS and CDR2 FQNEAQ. V shed 4 bases and J 3 bases; nucleotides not matched to a gene: 5. This CDR3 is CASSSLAGGNTDTQYF. DNA for the CDR3: TGTGCCAGCAGCTCCCTAGCGGGGGGGAATACAGATACGCAGTATTTT.

The chain uses TRBV19 and TRBJ2-3, with 14 bases aligning to TRBD2. The CDR3 contains 17 residues. V lost 5 bases to trimming and J lost 0 bases; unmatched junction nucleotides: 4. CDR1 and CDR2 (germline): LNHDA, SQIVND (reference sequence). CDR3 sequence reads: CASSVGLAGGSTDTQYF. The CDR3 DNA reads TGTGCCAGTAGTGTCGGACTAGCGGGGGGTAGCACAGATACGCAGTATTTT.

The chain combines TRBV5-6 with TRBJ1-3, with TRBD1 matching over 7 bases. This CDR3 is built from 15 residues. Germline V gives CDR1 SGHDT, CDR2 YYEEEE. The trim removed 3 bases at V and 0 bases at J, leaving 3 bases unmatched. CDR3 sequence: CASSWDRSSGNTIYF. CDR3 in DNA: TGTGCCAGCAGCTGGGACAGAAGCTCTGGAAACACCATATATTTT.

The chain carries TRBV21-1 and TRBJ2-1; no check of the table's D call, TRBD2, against the DNA was made. TRBV21-1 is described as a pseudogene. The length of the CDR3 is 18 residues. CDR3 DNA: TGTGCCAGCGGACCTCAAGCGGGGCGTGTCGGATCCTACAATGAGCAGTTCTTC. Residues: CASGPQAGRVGSYNEQFF.

The genes are TRBV15 and TRBJ1-1; possible D gene TRBD1, 5 bases. Germline assignment: CDR1 LNHNV and CDR2 YYDKDF (reference sequence). The CDR3 is 17 amino acids. Trimming took off 4 bases at V and 0 bases at J, with 18 bases between the two ends. The CDR3 DNA sequence: TGTGCCACCAGCATTGGGGGGAGGGGAGGGGTGAACACTGAAGCTTTCTTT. This sequence encodes CATSIGGRGGVNTEAFF.

The V call is TRBV27, the J call TRBJ2-2; 9 bases align to TRBD2. Looked up from germline, CDR1 is MNHEY and CDR2 is SMNVEV (reference sequence). The CDR3 consists of 14 residues. Unmatched junction bases numbered 8, after V lost 10 bases and J lost 5 bases. Written as DNA, the CDR3 is TGTGCCACAACTAGCGGGTCGGTTACCGGGGAGCTGTTTTTT. This codes for CATTSGSVTGELFF.

J is TRBJ2-1 and V is TRBV2; 9 bases match TRBD2. V shed 7 bases, J shed 10 bases, and the junction held 11 bases outside the gene matches. CDR1 SNHLY and CDR2 FYNNEI come from the germline V gene. The CDR3 loop spans 14 amino acids. CDR3 sequence: CASTTERGAGEQFF. The CDR3 DNA sequence: TGTGCCAGCACTACGGAGCGGGGGGCTGGGGAGCAGTTCTTC.

This chain uses TRBV27 with TRBJ2-1, with a weak D call TRBD1 (6 bases). V was clipped by 7 bases and J by 0 bases, with 16 bases between them. Germline V lookup: CDR1 MNHEY, CDR2 SMNVEV (reference sequence). The length of the CDR3 is 16 residues. CDR3 coding DNA: TGTGCCAGCAACCCGTCAGGGGCGAGCTCCTACAATGAGCAGTTCTTC. Translation gives CASNPSGASSYNEQFF.

The V gene is TRBV7-9, the J gene TRBJ2-5; D possibly corresponds to TRBD1 (5 bases). Between the trimmed V and J ends, which lost 4 bases and 1 base, there was a span of 13 bases. The CDR3 has 15 amino acids. Per the germline V gene, CDR1 is SEHNR and CDR2 is FQNEAQ (reference sequence). CDR3 protein: CASSSRQSRQETQYF. The DNA of the CDR3 is TGTGCCAGCAGCTCCAGACAGTCACGCCAAGAGACCCAGTACTTC.

This chain joins TRBV10-3 and TRBJ2-1; 12 bases agree with TRBD1. The junction had 4 bases not matched to a gene; V was cut back by 4 bases and J by 9 bases. Germline V gives CDR1 ENHRY, CDR2 SYGVKD. CDR3 length: 14 amino acids. The CDR3 here is CAISVGQGAGEQFF. In DNA form, the CDR3 reads TGTGCCATCAGTGTGGGACAGGGGGCTGGTGAGCAGTTCTTC.

The rearrangement joins TRBV19 to TRBJ1-1; maybe TRBD1 (5 bases). The V gene lost 6 bases and the J gene lost 4 bases, with 18 bases spanning the gap. The CDR3 extends over 15 amino acids. Germline loops: CDR1 LNHDA, CDR2 SQIVND (reference sequence). CDR3 loop: CASSQTGGQGTEAFF. The CDR3 DNA sequence: TGTGCCAGTAGCCAGACGGGGGGTCAGGGCACTGAAGCTTTCTTT.

The chain recombines TRBV4-1 with TRBJ1-2; D possibly corresponds to TRBD1 (5 bases). Trimming took 4 bases from V and 1 from J, leaving 7 bases between them. CDR3 length: 13 residues. Germline CDR1 reads MGHRA; CDR2 reads YSYEKL. The CDR3 is CASSPGGNYGYTF. CDR3 in DNA: TGCGCCAGCAGCCCGGGGGGTAACTATGGCTACACCTTC.

The rearrangement joins TRBV2 to TRBJ2-3; D gene ambiguous. The CDR3 runs 14 residues. Trimming shortened V by 5 bases and J by 2 bases, and 11 bases separated the two germline ends. Germline V gene data show CDR1 as SNHLY and CDR2 as FYNNEI. The CDR3 DNA follows: TGTGCCAGCAGTCCCAGGAAAACCACAGATACGCAGTATTTT. Amino acids: CASSPRKTTDTQYF.

The chain links TRBV5-1 to TRBJ2-7; the D is unclear. Germline loops: CDR1 SGHRS, CDR2 YFSETQ. V lost 0 bases and J lost 2, with 3 bases in between. The CDR3 sequence is 12 residues long. The CDR3 DNA reads as TGCGCCAGCAGCTTGGGAGCCTACGAGCAGTACTTC. This gives the protein CASSLGAYEQYF.

The J gene is TRBJ1-2, the V gene TRBV6-5; 7 bases are shared with TRBD1. CDR3 length equals 11 residues. V lost 8 bases, J lost 5 bases, and 2 bases stayed unmatched. From germline, CDR1 is MNHEY and CDR2 SVGAGI. The CDR3 loop reads CASQGVYGYTF. DNA for the CDR3: TGTGCCAGCCAGGGGGTTTATGGCTACACCTTC.